These 32 T cell receptor beta chains were all obtained from the same sample, sequenced in a study of shared clonotypes between healthy human individuals. Produced via immunoSEQ multiplex PCR; TCRdb's table is partial and in-frame only. The sample contains 2 million to 2.5 million clones, 90% to 96% of which appear only once. Sequencing was done on a sample of naive CD4+ T cells sorted from blood. Subset described: CD45RA+ positively selected. The receptors shown here come from a young man in good health.

With respect to this clone: The same CDR3 is also encoded by other DNA sequences in this sample. J is TRBJ1-2 and V is TRBV10-1; no reliable D call. CDR1 and CDR2 (germline): WNHNN, SYGVQD (reference sequence). The CDR3 is 13 amino acids. Trimming removed 3 bases from V and 0 bases from J, with 5 bases in between. CDR3 bases: TGCGCCAGCAGTGACGGAACTAACTATGGCTACACCTTC. It encodes CASSDGTNYGYTF.

This chain joins TRBV7-8 and TRBJ2-7; 7 bases agree with TRBD2. CDR3 length: 11 amino acids. V lost 6 bases and J lost 7; bases outside the gene matches: 3. The V gene's germline CDR1 is SGHVS and CDR2 FQNEAQ. CDR3 bases: TGTGCCAGCAGGCGGGGGAGTGAGCAGTACTTC. Its translation is CASRRGSEQYF.

Note on this clone: Other DNA sequences of this sample code for an identical CDR3. The chain joins TRBV4-1 to TRBJ2-2; the match to TRBD2 covers 7 bases. Unmatched junction bases numbered 0, after V lost 1 base and J lost 1 base. The CDR3 length is 15 residues. Germline V gene data show CDR1 as MGHRA and CDR2 as YSYEKL. CDR3 in amino acids: CASSQAGGNTGELFF. CDR3 nucleotides: TGCGCCAGCAGCCAAGCGGGGGGGAACACCGGGGAGCTGTTTTTT.

Note on this clone: Other nucleotide sequences from this sample produce the same CDR3. The chain couples TRBV30 to TRBJ1-2, with D perhaps matching TRBD1 (6 bases). Germline V CDR1 and CDR2: GTSNPN, SVGIG (reference sequence). Between the trimmed V and J ends, which lost 2 bases and 8 bases, there was a span of 12 bases. CDR3 length: 12 amino acids. In nucleotides, the CDR3 is TGTGCCTGGAGTCGCGGGGGCGGAGGCTACACCTTC. Protein product: CAWSRGGGGYTF. The complete variable domain, with remaining parts taken from reference TRBV30 and TRBJ1-2, reads SQTIHQWPATLVQPVGSPLSLECTVEGTSNPNLYWYRQAAGRGLQLLFYSVGIGQISSEVPQNLSASRPQDRQFILSSKKLLLSDSGFYLCAWSRGGGGYTFGSGTRLTVV.

The chain is built from TRBV28 and TRBJ2-4, with a tentative D call TRBD2 (7 bases). This CDR3 spans 14 amino acids. Germline V gene lookup returns CDR1 MDHEN and CDR2 SYDVKM. The chain's CDR3 is CATQGGGTKNIQYF. DNA for the CDR3: TGTGCAACCCAAGGGGGGGGGACCAAAAACATTCAGTACTTC. Filled out from reference TRBV28 and TRBJ2-4, the complete variable domain reads DVKVTQSSRYLVKRTGEKVFLECVQDMDHENMFWYRQDPGLGLRLIYFSYDVKMKEKGDIPEGYSVSREKKERFSLILESASTNQTSMYLCATQGGGTKNIQYFGAGTRLSVL.

The rearrangement uses TRBV5-1 and TRBJ2-3, with 7 positions matching TRBD2. Per the germline V gene, CDR1 is SGHRS and CDR2 is YFSETQ. The length of the CDR3 is 16 residues. Germline trimming cut 4 bases from V and 3 bases from J; bases unmatched to any gene: 11. The CDR3 nucleotides read TGCGCCAGCAGCCCCGGGGGGACCATTAGGACAGATACGCAGTATTTT. This codes for CASSPGGTIRTDTQYF.

The genes are TRBV18 and TRBJ2-2; no reliable D call. Germline CDR1 reads KGHSH; CDR2 reads LQKENI. The CDR3 is 13 residues long. Trimming left V 0 bases short and J 6 bases short, with 5 bases between. The CDR3 protein is CASSPPEAGELFF. The CDR3 coding sequence is TGTGCCAGCTCACCACCTGAGGCCGGGGAGCTGTTTTTT.

The rearrangement joins TRBV5-6 to TRBJ2-2, with no clear D. V dropped 6 bases and J dropped 1 base, with 10 bases sitting between them. This CDR3 is built from 14 residues. CDR1 and CDR2 from the germline V gene are SGHDT and YYEEEE. CDR3 amino acids: CASMVRQNTGELFF. In nucleotides, the CDR3 is TGTGCCAGCATGGTGCGGCAGAACACCGGGGAGCTGTTTTTT.

The V gene is TRBV7-2, the J gene TRBJ1-1; D is ambiguous. With 5 bases removed from V and 11 bases from J, the gap between germline ends came to 15 bases. The CDR3 spans 12 residues. Germline V gene lookup returns CDR1 SGHTA and CDR2 FQGNSA. The CDR3 region is CASSPRRSSAFF. The CDR3 DNA follows: TGTGCCAGCAGCCCCCGTAGGAGTAGTGCTTTCTTT.

There are a few counts of this clone. Different DNA sequences within this sample yield the same CDR3. The rearrangement joins TRBV2 to TRBJ1-6; D is unclear. Germline values: CDR1 SNHLY, CDR2 FYNNEI. This CDR3 has 11 amino acids. The V gene lost 7 bases and the J gene lost 7 bases, with 5 bases spanning the gap. CDR3 region: CASKQNSPLHF. The CDR3 region has the DNA TGTGCCAGCAAACAAAATTCACCCCTCCACTTT.

This clone has a handful of counts. The chain uses TRBV30 and TRBJ1-5; possible D gene TRBD1, 6 bases. The ends were cut back, 5 bases at V and 5 bases at J, with 13 bases in the middle. This CDR3 region has 13 residues. Germline V CDR1 and CDR2: GTSNPN, SVGIG (reference sequence). The CDR3 spells CAWSGQRDQPQHF. Here the CDR3 DNA reads TGTGCCTGGTCCGGACAGAGAGATCAGCCCCAGCATTTT.

The chain carries TRBV6-1 and TRBJ1-1, with D possibly matching TRBD1 (5 bases). The CDR3 consists of 14 residues. V was cut by 2 bases and J by 1 base, with 8 bases left in between. CDR1 is MNHNS, CDR2 SASEGT, per germline. CDR3 sequence reads: CASSEQGPNTEAFF. In DNA, the CDR3 is TGTGCCAGCAGTGAACAGGGCCCGAACACTGAAGCTTTCTTT.

The V call is TRBV9, the J call TRBJ2-2, with 7 nucleotides matching TRBD2. Germline V gene data show CDR1 as SGDLS and CDR2 as YYNGEE. The CDR3 covers 16 residues. The J segment lost 2 bases and the V segment lost 0 bases, leaving 4 bases of the junction unmatched. The CDR3 DNA reads TGTGCCAGCAGCGTAGTGGGAGGGTTTAACACCGGGGAGCTGTTTTTT. It encodes CASSVVGGFNTGELFF.

V usage is TRBV6-5 and J usage is TRBJ2-3, with 8 bases aligning to TRBD1. The germline CDR1 and CDR2 sequences are MNHEY and SVGAGI. V was clipped by 6 bases and J by 2 bases; unmatched bases: 7. The CDR3 covers 15 residues. The CDR3 loop reads CASRLGQGPTDTQYF. CDR3 nucleotide sequence: TGTGCCAGCAGATTAGGACAGGGCCCCACAGATACGCAGTATTTT.

A word on this clone: Other DNA sequences within the sample encode an identical CDR3. The genes are TRBV2 and TRBJ2-7; 8 bases agree with TRBD1. CDR3 size: 13 residues. Losses at the gene ends were 6 bases for V and 4 bases for J; bases not matched to a gene: 5. From germline, CDR1 is SNHLY and CDR2 FYNNEI. As DNA, the CDR3 is TGTGCCAGCAGAGGACAGGGTTGGTACGAGCAGTACTTC. Its translation is CASRGQGWYEQYF. Supplemented by reference TRBV2 and TRBJ2-7, the full variable domain reads EPEVTQTPSHQVTQMGQEVILRCVPISNHLYFYWYRQILGQKVEFLVSFYNNEISEKSEIFDDQFSVERPDGSNFTLKIRSTKLEDSAMYFCASRGQGWYEQYFGPGTRLTVT.

This clone was picked up a small number of times. The rearrangement joins TRBV19 to TRBJ1-2; 7 nucleotides agree with TRBD1. CDR1 and CDR2 (germline): LNHDA, SQIVND (reference sequence). This CDR3 spans 14 amino acids. Unmatched junction bases numbered 8, after V lost 3 bases and J lost 7 bases. Written as DNA, the CDR3 is TGTGCCAGTAGTATTGAAGGGGGCGCGGGTGGCTACACCTTC. Its translation: CASSIEGGAGGYTF. Based on the CDR3 plus reference TRBV19 and TRBJ1-2, the full variable domain is DGGITQSPKYLFRKEGQNVTLSCEQNLNHDAMYWYRQDPGQGLRLIYYSQIVNDFQKGDIAEGYSVSREKKESFPLTVTSAQKNPTAFYLCASSIEGGAGGYTFGSGTRLTVV.

The chain uses TRBV5-4 and TRBJ2-7; maybe TRBD1 (5 bases). V lost 4 bases and J lost 3, with 14 bases in between. Germline V lookup: CDR1 SGHNT, CDR2 YYREEE (reference sequence). This CDR3 has 14 residues. CDR3 coding DNA: TGTGCCAGCAGCCCGGTAGGACAAGACTACGAGCAGTACTTC. This gives the protein CASSPVGQDYEQYF.

This rearrangement joins TRBV5-1 to TRBJ1-1; D gene unclear. Germline loops: CDR1 SGHRS, CDR2 YFSETQ. CDR3 size: 13 residues. Trimming stripped 4 bases from V and 10 bases from J, with 17 bases between. CDR3 nucleotides: TGCGCCAGCAGCCTAGGCTATAGGGAACCAGCTTTCTTT. Protein: CASSLGYREPAFF. The complete variable domain, with remaining parts taken from reference TRBV5-1 and TRBJ1-1, reads KAGVTQTPRYLIKTRGQQVTLSCSPISGHRSVSWYQQTPGQGLQFLFEYFSETQRNKGNFPGRFSGRQFSNSRSEMNVSTLELGDSALYLCASSLGYREPAFFGQGTRLTVV.

This chain uses TRBV2 with TRBJ1-2; D unresolved. CDR1 is SNHLY and CDR2 is FYNNEI in the germline V gene. V dropped 4 bases and J dropped 10 bases, with 13 bases sitting between them. This CDR3 contains 12 residues. The CDR3 coding sequence is TGTGCCAGCAGTGGGGGATGGAGGGACTACACCTTC. It specifies CASSGGWRDYTF.

The chain employs TRBV10-2 and TRBJ1-1, with 10 bases lining up with TRBD1. There are 15 residues in the CDR3. V lost 3 bases, J lost 9 bases, and 10 bases stayed unmatched. Germline CDR1 reads WSHSY; CDR2 reads SAAADI. CDR3 protein: CASSDRQGAEVKAFF. The CDR3 DNA is TGCGCCAGCAGTGACCGACAGGGGGCTGAGGTAAAAGCTTTCTTT.

V and J are TRBV4-1 and TRBJ1-4; D unclear. The CDR3 loop spans 15 amino acids. Per the germline V gene, CDR1 is MGHRA and CDR2 is YSYEKL. The V and J ends lost 0 bases and 7 bases respectively, with 12 bases between them. DNA of the CDR3: TGCGCCAGCAGCCAAGATGCCAGGCCGGGTGAAAAACTGTTTTTT. Protein product: CASSQDARPGEKLFF.

In this sample, this clone turned up once. The V gene is TRBV30, the J gene TRBJ2-2; D remains unclear. Germline CDR1 reads GTSNPN; CDR2 reads SVGIG (reference sequence). CDR3 length: 12 amino acids. Trimming pared 0 bases from V and 6 bases from J, leaving 5 bases between. The CDR3 is CAWSVTAGELFF. For the CDR3, the DNA is TGTGCCTGGAGTGTAACCGCCGGGGAGCTGTTTTTT.

This chain uses TRBV6-6 with TRBJ1-3; D is undetermined. V was clipped by 6 bases and J by 5 bases, with 20 bases between them. Germline CDR1 and CDR2: MNHNY and SVGAGI (reference sequence). The CDR3 extends over 16 amino acids. The chain's CDR3 is CASSLIEVALRNTIYF. The CDR3 DNA is TGTGCCAGCAGCTTGATAGAGGTCGCGCTCAGAAACACCATATATTTT.

CDR3: CASSLESAFTGELFF. The CDR3, as DNA: TGTGCCAGCAGCTTGGAGTCGGCTTTCACCGGGGAGCTGTTTTTT. The V call is TRBV5-4, the J call TRBJ2-2; D unresolved. Germline V gives CDR1 SGHNT, CDR2 YYREEE (reference sequence). V was cut by 0 bases and J by 4 bases, with 10 bases left in between. The CDR3 has 15 amino acids.

The chain links TRBV6-1 to TRBJ1-5; D is ambiguous. Germline V gene data show CDR1 as MNHNS and CDR2 as SASEGT. This CDR3 spans 14 amino acids. Deletions cut 2 bases from V and 0 bases from J, with 5 bases between. The DNA of the CDR3 is TGTGCCAGCAGTGAATGGGGTAGCAATCAGCCCCAGCATTTT. Its translation is CASSEWGSNQPQHF.

The sample holds one count of this clone. The chain couples TRBV2 to TRBJ2-3; D is uncertain. Trimming shortened V by 7 bases and J by 1 base, and 6 bases separated the two germline ends. This CDR3 has 12 residues. Per germline, CDR1 SNHLY and CDR2 FYNNEI. DNA for the CDR3: TGTGCCAGCAATGTGGGCACAGATACGCAGTATTTT. Translated: CASNVGTDTQYF.

CDR3 DNA: TGCGCCAGCAGCCGATGGGTGGGGGAGACCCAGTACTTC. Residues: CASSRWVGETQYF. The V call is TRBV5-1, the J call TRBJ2-5; D ambiguous. The germline V and J ends were trimmed by 4 bases and 5 bases, with 12 bases remaining between them. Germline assignment: CDR1 SGHRS and CDR2 YFSETQ. This CDR3 contains 13 residues. Drawing the rest from reference TRBV5-1 and TRBJ2-5, the complete variable domain is KAGVTQTPRYLIKTRGQQVTLSCSPISGHRSVSWYQQTPGQGLQFLFEYFSETQRNKGNFPGRFSGRQFSNSRSEMNVSTLELGDSALYLCASSRWVGETQYFGPGTRLLVL.

The chain links TRBV6-5 to TRBJ2-6; D may be TRBD1 or TRBD2 (5 bases each). The CDR3 has 15 residues. V dropped 6 bases and J dropped 4 bases, with 13 bases sitting between them. The germline CDR1 and CDR2 sequences are MNHEY and SVGAGI. CDR3 coding DNA: TGTGCCAGCAGCGACGGGGCGCAAGGGGCCAACGTCCTGACTTTC. Protein: CASSDGAQGANVLTF.

Concerning this clone itself: At the DNA level, this CDR3 is encoded by other sequences in the same sample as well. The chain employs TRBV5-1 and TRBJ1-1; D is possibly TRBD1 (5 bases). This CDR3 has 14 amino acids. Trimming took off 3 bases at V and 5 bases at J, with 14 bases between the two ends. Germline V lookup: CDR1 SGHRS, CDR2 YFSETQ. CDR3 coding DNA: TGCGCCAGCAGCTCCCCGGACGGGGGGACTGAAGCTTTCTTT. It translates to CASSSPDGGTEAFF. The full variable domain, with the rest looked up from reference TRBV5-1 and TRBJ1-1, is KAGVTQTPRYLIKTRGQQVTLSCSPISGHRSVSWYQQTPGQGLQFLFEYFSETQRNKGNFPGRFSGRQFSNSRSEMNVSTLELGDSALYLCASSSPDGGTEAFFGQGTRLTVV.

The CDR3, as DNA: TGTGCCAGCAGCCCACGGCGGGGCGCTTATACGCAGTATTTT. Translating it yields CASSPRRGAYTQYF. The V and J genes are TRBV9 and TRBJ2-3; TRBD2 might be the D (6 bases). CDR1 SGDLS and CDR2 YYNGEE come from the germline V gene. The CDR3 is made up of 14 amino acids. Trimming removed 4 bases at V and 7 bases at J, with 16 bases between. Based on the CDR3 plus reference TRBV9 and TRBJ2-3, the full variable domain is DSGVTQTPKHLITATGQRVTLRCSPRSGDLSVYWYQQSLDQGLQFLIQYYNGEERAKGNILERFSAQQFPDLHSELNLSSLELGDSALYFCASSPRRGAYTQYFGPGTRLTVL.

This chain uses TRBV7-9 with TRBJ2-7, with D perhaps matching TRBD1 (6 bases). The CDR3 contains 12 residues. CDR1 is SEHNR, CDR2 FQNEAQ, per germline (reference sequence). Trimming took off 11 bases at V and 5 bases at J, with 16 bases between the two ends. This CDR3 reads CAGVDSFNEQYF. CDR3 DNA: TGTGCCGGAGTGGACAGCTTCAACGAGCAGTACTTC.

In its sample, this clone was seen once. This chain joins TRBV10-1 and TRBJ2-2, with no clear D. CDR1 is WNHNN and CDR2 is SYGVQD in the germline V gene (reference sequence). The CDR3 covers 14 residues. Trimming shortened V by 5 bases and J by 1 base, and 8 bases separated the two germline ends. CDR3 in DNA: TGCGCCAGCAGTCCCCTAGGGAACACCGGGGAGCTGTTTTTT. Its protein is CASSPLGNTGELFF.